The 25 T cell receptor beta chains below were found in one sample sequenced in a study of T-cell memory formation after mild COVID-19. TCRdb re-called the 5' RACE reads through MiXCR, storing one row per CDR3 protein. The sample consists of about 400,000 distinct CDR3 sequences, around 22% of them appearing once. Sequencing input: PBMCs or a T cell subset sorted from them (not recorded which). These receptors all come from an adult woman who had mild COVID-19 (a few samples of this study predate the infection). Cell type and time point are not known.

V is TRBV6-1 and J is TRBJ2-7; D perhaps matches TRBD2 (5 bases). Germline values: CDR1 MNHNS, CDR2 SASEGT. V was shortened by 5 bases and J by 4 bases, with 15 bases between the two germline ends. This CDR3 spans 14 amino acids. In nucleotides, the CDR3 is TGTGCCAGCAGTTCTGGACCCCGGAGGTACGAGCAGTACTTC. Translating it yields CASSSGPRRYEQYF.

This chain joins TRBV6-2 or TRBV6-3 and TRBJ2-1, with D hard to call. Germline CDR1 and CDR2: MNHEY and SVGEGT. Trimming left V 0 bases short and J 5 bases short, with 14 bases between. This CDR3 contains 16 residues. The CDR3 reads CASSYSSLVTNNEQFF. The CDR3, as DNA: TGTGCCAGCAGTTACTCGTCTCTAGTCACAAACAATGAGCAGTTCTTC.

In nucleotides, the CDR3 is TGTGCCAGCAGCTTGGACAGGCGGATGAGGGGCGAGCAGTACTTC. Encoded protein: CASSLDRRMRGEQYF. The V call is TRBV5-6, the J call TRBJ2-7; D may correspond to TRBD1 or TRBD2 (5 bases each). Trimming stripped 0 bases from V and 6 bases from J, with 16 bases between. The CDR3 runs to 15 residues. The germline V gene has CDR1 SGHDT and CDR2 YYEEEE.

This clonotype was detected only a few times. The gene calls are TRBV20-1 and TRBJ2-1; possibly TRBD2 for D (5 bases). The CDR3 contains 13 residues. Per germline, CDR1 DFQATT and CDR2 SNEGSKA (reference sequence). V lost 2 bases and J lost 2, with 7 bases in between. The CDR3 region has the DNA TGCAGTGCTAGACCCGGGGCCTACAATGAGCAGTTCTTC. Its translation is CSARPGAYNEQFF.

The CDR3 is CASSPRRVDNQPQHF. The DNA for the CDR3 is TGTGCCAGCAGTCCCCGGCGGGTGGACAATCAGCCCCAGCATTTT. This chain links TRBV27 with TRBJ1-5, with unresolved D. The CDR3 has 15 residues. Trimming took off 5 bases at V and 3 bases at J, with 14 bases between the two ends. Germline V gene data show CDR1 as MNHEY and CDR2 as SMNVEV (reference sequence).

In this sample, this clonotype turned up a few times. This sequence joins TRBV29-1 and TRBJ1-1, with no clear D. The ends were cut back, 2 bases at V and 11 bases at J, with 12 bases in the middle. The CDR3 is 11 residues long. Germline CDR1 and CDR2: SQVTM and ANQGSEA. CDR3 protein: CSVERPQRAFF. For the CDR3, the DNA is TGCAGCGTTGAACGTCCGCAGAGGGCTTTCTTT. The full variable domain, in which reference TRBV29-1 and TRBJ1-1 provide the parts outside the CDR3, is SAVISQKPSRDICQRGTSLTIQCQVDSQVTMMFWYRQQPGQSLTLIATANQGSEATYESGFVIDKFPISRPNLTFSTLTVSNMSPEDSSIYLCSVERPQRAFFGQGTRLTVV.

This clonotype was counted between two and nine times. This chain uses TRBV2 with TRBJ1-3, with TRBD1 identical over 8 bases. V dropped 10 bases and J dropped 2; count of bases not matched to a gene: 7. Germline lookup yields CDR1 SNHLY and CDR2 FYNNEI. CDR3 length equals 14 residues. The CDR3 spells CANTRQGTGNTIYF. The CDR3 DNA reads TGTGCCAACACCCGACAGGGGACTGGAAACACCATATATTTT. Together with reference TRBV2 and TRBJ1-3, the CDR3 gives the full variable domain: EPEVTQTPSHQVTQMGQEVILRCVPISNHLYFYWYRQILGQKVEFLVSFYNNEISEKSEIFDDQFSVERPDGSNFTLKIRSTKLEDSAMYFCANTRQGTGNTIYFGEGSWLTVV.

Only a few counts were recorded for this clonotype. The rearrangement joins TRBV4-3 to TRBJ2-7; D might be TRBD1 (5 bases). Germline lookup yields CDR1 LGHNA and CDR2 YSLEER. The V and J ends lost 0 bases and 3 bases respectively, with 12 bases between them. The CDR3 is 15 residues long. This CDR3 is CASSQERNRLYEQYF. The CDR3 bases are TGCGCCAGCAGCCAAGAGCGGAACAGGCTCTACGAGCAGTACTTC.

The table lists this clonotype with a few counts. The V and J genes are TRBV20-1 and TRBJ1-2, with 11 positions matching TRBD1. Germline CDR1 DFQATT, CDR2 SNEGSKA (reference sequence). The CDR3 has 14 residues. The ends lost 4 bases at V and 3 bases at J; junction bases unmatched: 4. In DNA form, the CDR3 reads TGCAGTGCTACCGGACAGGGGGCGTACTATGGCTACACCTTC. Its translation: CSATGQGAYYGYTF.

The gene calls are TRBV9 and TRBJ2-2; D is perhaps TRBD1 (6 bases). Germline CDR1 and CDR2: SGDLS and YYNGEE. The CDR3 is made up of 16 amino acids. The V and J ends lost 0 bases and 0 bases respectively, with 9 bases between them. The chain's CDR3 is CASSVGRTANTGELFF. The CDR3 DNA follows: TGTGCCAGCAGCGTAGGGAGGACAGCGAACACCGGGGAGCTGTTTTTT.

This clonotype showed up just a few times. The rearrangement links TRBV20-1 to TRBJ2-1; D gene uncertain. The CDR3 length is 10 residues. Germline V CDR1 and CDR2: DFQATT, SNEGSKA (reference sequence). Trimming took 5 bases from V and 8 from J, leaving 7 bases between them. This CDR3 is CSALPDEQFF. The CDR3 region has the DNA TGCAGTGCTTTACCCGATGAGCAGTTCTTC.

The gene calls are TRBV20-1 and TRBJ2-3; no definite D call. The germline V gene encodes CDR1 DFQATT and CDR2 SNEGSKA (reference sequence). CDR3 length: 14 amino acids. V lost 4 bases and J lost 2, with 13 bases in between. The CDR3 nucleotides are TGCAGTGCTAATGGAATGGGGTACACAGATACGCAGTATTTT. Amino acids: CSANGMGYTDTQYF.

This clonotype was counted only a few times. The chain links TRBV12-3 or TRBV12-4 to TRBJ2-3, with TRBD2 matching over 15 bases. The CDR3 length is 19 residues. V shed 3 bases, J shed 1 base, and the junction held 8 bases outside the gene matches. CDR3 residues: CASSFRGLAGGIRTDTQYF. CDR3 DNA sequence: TGTGCCAGCAGTTTTAGAGGACTAGCGGGGGGGATACGCACAGATACGCAGTATTTT.

This clonotype has only a few counts. The J gene is TRBJ2-2, the V gene TRBV7-3; 14 bases are a match to TRBD2. The germline V gene has CDR1 SGHTA and CDR2 FQGTGA. V lost 4 bases to trimming and J lost 3 bases; unmatched junction nucleotides: 4. This CDR3 has 17 residues. CDR3 nucleotide sequence: TGTGCCAGCAGCTCGACTAGCGGGGGGGCCTACACCGGGGAGCTGTTTTTT. Encoded protein: CASSSTSGGAYTGELFF. The whole variable domain, filled in from reference TRBV7-3 and TRBJ2-2, reads GAGVSQTPSNKVTEKGKYVELRCDPISGHTALYWYRQSLGQGPEFLIYFQGTGAADDSGLPNDRFFAVRPEGSVSTLKIQRTERGDSAVYLCASSSTSGGAYTGELFFGEGSRLTVL.

This clonotype showed up many times. The gene calls are TRBV7-2 and TRBJ2-7, with 8 bases that match TRBD1. In germline, CDR1 is SGHTA, CDR2 FQGNSA. Trimming removed 1 base from V and 5 bases from J; junction bases left unmatched: 7. The CDR3 extends over 15 amino acids. CDR3 nucleotide sequence: TGTGCCAGCAGCTTAGTTTTGACAGGGGTGGACGAGCAGTACTTC. Protein product: CASSLVLTGVDEQYF.

The table lists this clonotype with a few counts. The chain uses TRBV19 and TRBJ2-7; 8 nucleotides agree with TRBD2. The V gene end was trimmed by 0 bases and the J gene end by 8 bases; junction bases not matched to a gene: 3. The CDR3 contains 13 residues. The germline gives CDR1 LNHDA, CDR2 SQIVND (reference sequence). This chain's CDR3 is CASSIDTSGKQYF. In DNA form, the CDR3 reads TGTGCCAGTAGTATAGATACTAGCGGAAAGCAGTACTTC.

This clonotype occurred a few times. The J gene is TRBJ2-6, the V gene TRBV7-6; possible D gene TRBD1, 5 bases. Germline V gene sequence: CDR1 SGHVS, CDR2 FNYEAQ. Trimming took off 5 bases at V and 2 bases at J, with 13 bases between the two ends. The CDR3 sequence is 16 residues long. CDR3 nucleotide sequence: TGTGCCAGCAGCCTATCCAGGGATCCTGGGGCCAACGTCCTGACTTTC. Translated, it gives CASSLSRDPGANVLTF.

The chain links TRBV5-4 to TRBJ2-1, with a weak D call TRBD2 (6 bases). Germline V gene lookup returns CDR1 SGHNT and CDR2 YYREEE (reference sequence). The CDR3 sequence is 15 residues long. Trimming removed 0 bases from V and 0 bases from J, with 7 bases in between. CDR3 amino acids: CASSLGRDSYNEQFF. As DNA, the CDR3 is TGTGCCAGCAGCTTGGGGCGGGACTCCTACAATGAGCAGTTCTTC.

This chain links TRBV9 with TRBJ2-1; 7 nucleotides agree with TRBD2. Trimming at V came to 3 bases and at J to 2 bases, leaving 5 bases not matched to a gene. Per the germline V gene, CDR1 is SGDLS and CDR2 is YYNGEE. There are 15 residues in the CDR3. The CDR3 protein is CASSARDYTYNEQFF. The CDR3 bases are TGTGCCAGCAGCGCCCGGGACTATACCTACAATGAGCAGTTCTTC.

The J gene is TRBJ2-7, the V gene TRBV5-4; the D gene is possibly TRBD2 (5 bases). CDR1 and CDR2 (germline): SGHNT, YYREEE (reference sequence). The CDR3 sequence is 15 residues long. Deletions cut 4 bases from V and 4 bases from J, with 18 bases between. CDR3 DNA sequence: TGTGCCAGCAGCCCGGCCGGGCTAGCCTCTTACGAGCAGTACTTC. This sequence encodes CASSPAGLASYEQYF.

This clonotype was recorded a few times. The chain couples TRBV30 to TRBJ1-1; 7 bases are a match to TRBD1. The V gene's germline CDR1 is GTSNPN and CDR2 SVGIG (reference sequence). The CDR3 consists of 16 residues. V lost 0 bases and J lost 3; bases outside the gene matches: 10. This CDR3 reads CAWSVPAHRGHTEAFF. The CDR3 DNA follows: TGTGCCTGGAGTGTACCCGCCCACAGGGGCCACACTGAAGCTTTCTTT.

The J gene is TRBJ1-5, the V gene TRBV12-3 or TRBV12-4; perhaps TRBD1 as D (6 bases). The CDR3 is made up of 15 amino acids. V was clipped by 4 bases and J by 5 bases, with 15 bases between them. CDR3 amino acids: CASSYSMRQDQPQHF. In nucleotides, the CDR3 is TGTGCCAGCAGTTATTCGATGAGACAGGATCAGCCCCAGCATTTT.

This clonotype has just a few counts. The V and J genes are TRBV7-2 and TRBJ1-2; a weak D match, TRBD1 (6 bases). The CDR3 has 16 residues. CDR1 is SGHTA, CDR2 FQGNSA, per germline. Between the trimmed V and J ends, which lost 4 bases and 4 bases, there was a span of 19 bases. CDR3 in DNA: TGTGCCAGCAGCTCGAACCTCCGGGACAAATCCTATGGCTACACCTTC. Translating gives CASSSNLRDKSYGYTF.

The V and J genes are TRBV2 and TRBJ2-5, with D tentatively TRBD1 (6 bases). The CDR3 length is 14 residues. V lost 5 bases, J lost 2 bases, and 12 bases lay in between. Germline CDR1 and CDR2: SNHLY and FYNNEI. This CDR3 is CASSQTGRQETQYF. The CDR3 bases are TGTGCCAGCAGTCAGACAGGCCGGCAAGAGACCCAGTACTTC.

Only a few counts were recorded for this clonotype. The rearrangement uses TRBV5-1 and TRBJ1-4, with D hard to call. Germline values: CDR1 SGHRS, CDR2 YFSETQ. CDR3 size: 12 residues. V lost 4 bases and J lost 8, with 9 bases in between. For the CDR3, the DNA is TGCGCCAGCAGCGTAACGAGGGAAAAACTGTTTTTT. Translated, it gives CASSVTREKLFF. The whole variable domain, filled in from reference TRBV5-1 and TRBJ1-4, reads KAGVTQTPRYLIKTRGQQVTLSCSPISGHRSVSWYQQTPGQGLQFLFEYFSETQRNKGNFPGRFSGRQFSNSRSEMNVSTLELGDSALYLCASSVTREKLFFGSGTQLSVL.